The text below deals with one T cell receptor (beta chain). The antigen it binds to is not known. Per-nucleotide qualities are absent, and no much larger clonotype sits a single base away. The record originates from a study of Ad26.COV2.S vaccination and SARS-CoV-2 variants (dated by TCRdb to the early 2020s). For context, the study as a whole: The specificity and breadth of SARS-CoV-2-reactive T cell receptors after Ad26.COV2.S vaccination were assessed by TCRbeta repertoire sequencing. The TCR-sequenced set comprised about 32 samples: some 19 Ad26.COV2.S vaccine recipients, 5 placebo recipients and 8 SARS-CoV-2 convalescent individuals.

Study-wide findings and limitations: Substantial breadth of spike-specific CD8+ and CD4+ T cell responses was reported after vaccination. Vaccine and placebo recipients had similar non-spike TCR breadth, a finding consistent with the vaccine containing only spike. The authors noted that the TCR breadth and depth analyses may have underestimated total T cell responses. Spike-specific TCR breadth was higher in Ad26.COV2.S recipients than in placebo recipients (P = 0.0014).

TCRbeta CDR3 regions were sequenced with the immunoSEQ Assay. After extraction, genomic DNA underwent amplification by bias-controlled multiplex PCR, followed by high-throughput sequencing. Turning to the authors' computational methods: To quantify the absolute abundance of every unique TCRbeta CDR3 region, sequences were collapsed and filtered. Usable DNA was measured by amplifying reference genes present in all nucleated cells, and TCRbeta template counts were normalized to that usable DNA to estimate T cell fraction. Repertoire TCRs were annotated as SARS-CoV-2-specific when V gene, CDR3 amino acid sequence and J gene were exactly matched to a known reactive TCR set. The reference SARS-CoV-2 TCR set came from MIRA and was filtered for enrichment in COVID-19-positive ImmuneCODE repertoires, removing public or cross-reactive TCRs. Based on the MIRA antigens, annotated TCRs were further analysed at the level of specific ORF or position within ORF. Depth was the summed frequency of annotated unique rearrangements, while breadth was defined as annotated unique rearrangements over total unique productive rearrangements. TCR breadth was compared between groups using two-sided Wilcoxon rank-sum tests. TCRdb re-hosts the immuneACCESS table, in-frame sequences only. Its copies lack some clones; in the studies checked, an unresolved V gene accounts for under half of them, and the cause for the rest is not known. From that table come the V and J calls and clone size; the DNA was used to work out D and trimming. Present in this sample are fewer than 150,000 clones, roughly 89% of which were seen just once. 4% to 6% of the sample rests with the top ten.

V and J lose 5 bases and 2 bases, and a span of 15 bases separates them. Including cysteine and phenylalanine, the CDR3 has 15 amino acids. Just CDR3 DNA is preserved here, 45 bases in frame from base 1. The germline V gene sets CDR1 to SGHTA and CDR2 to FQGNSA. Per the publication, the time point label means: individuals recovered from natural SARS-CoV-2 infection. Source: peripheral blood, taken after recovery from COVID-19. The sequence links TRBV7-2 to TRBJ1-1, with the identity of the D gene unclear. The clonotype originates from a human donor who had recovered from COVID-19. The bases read TGTGCCAGCAGCATGGCAAATACATTAAACACTGAAGCTTTCTTT. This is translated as CASSMANTLNTEAFF. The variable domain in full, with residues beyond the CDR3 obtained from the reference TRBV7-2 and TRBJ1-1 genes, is GAGVSQSPSNKVTEKGKDVELRCDPISGHTALYWYRQSLGQGLEFLIYFQGNSAPDKSGLPSDRFSAERTGGSVSTLTIQRTQQEDSAVYLCASSMANTLNTEAFFGQGTRLTVV.